This T cell receptor (beta chain) was recovered during a study of blood T cells in healthy people across ages. Germline V gene sequence: CDR1 SGHRS, CDR2 YFSETQ. There are 15 residues in the CDR3. With 0 bases removed from V and 3 bases from J, the gap between germline ends came to 10 bases. It was with a sample-barcoded 5' primer and a J-beta primer mix that a second PCR of about 7 to 12 cycles was run. Using its own MiXCR run on the 5' RACE reads, TCRdb lists one record per CDR3 protein. Found here are about 720,000 distinct CDR3 sequences, over 20% of them singletons; the top ten hold less than 25%.

This clonotype originated in a man between 65 and 85 years old in good health. Source material: blood. The gene calls are TRBV5-1 and TRBJ1-5; maybe TRBD1 (5 bases). The chain's CDR3 is CASSLESGHNQPQHF. The DNA of the CDR3 is TGCGCCAGCAGCTTGGAGTCAGGGCACAATCAGCCCCAGCATTTT. Filled out from reference TRBV5-1 and TRBJ1-5, the complete variable domain reads KAGVTQTPRYLIKTRGQQVTLSCSPISGHRSVSWYQQTPGQGLQFLFEYFSETQRNKGNFPGRFSGRQFSNSRSEMNVSTLELGDSALYLCASSLESGHNQPQHFGDGTRLSIL.